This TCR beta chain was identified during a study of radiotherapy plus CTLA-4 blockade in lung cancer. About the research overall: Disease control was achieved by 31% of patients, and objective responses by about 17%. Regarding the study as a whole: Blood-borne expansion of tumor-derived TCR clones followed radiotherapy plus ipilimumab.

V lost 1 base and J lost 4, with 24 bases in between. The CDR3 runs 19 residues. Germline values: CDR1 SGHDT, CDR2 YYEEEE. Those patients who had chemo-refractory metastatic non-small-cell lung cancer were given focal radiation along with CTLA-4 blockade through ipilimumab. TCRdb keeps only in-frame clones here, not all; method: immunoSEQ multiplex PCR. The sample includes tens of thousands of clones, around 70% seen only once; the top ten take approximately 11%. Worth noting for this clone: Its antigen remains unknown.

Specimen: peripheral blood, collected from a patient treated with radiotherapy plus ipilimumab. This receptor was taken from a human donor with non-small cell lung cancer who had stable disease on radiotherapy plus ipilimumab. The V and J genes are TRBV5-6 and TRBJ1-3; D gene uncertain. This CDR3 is CASSLWPSNAYSVGNTIYF. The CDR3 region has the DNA TGTGCCAGCAGCTTGTGGCCATCAAACGCTTACAGTGTCGGAAACACCATATATTTT.